These 32 T cell receptor beta chains originate from one sample sequenced in a study of blood T cells in healthy people across ages. Combining a sample-barcoded 5' primer with a J-beta primer mix, a second PCR ran for about 7 to 11 cycles. MiXCR, applied by TCRdb to the 5' RACE reads, yields one record per CDR3 protein. In the table there are 800,000 or so distinct CDR3 sequences, less than 80% of which are singletons. Sequencing was performed on blood. The receptors here all came from a man aged 25-45 years in good health.

The gene calls are TRBV7-9 and TRBJ2-4, with a weak D call TRBD2 (7 bases). The assigned J gene may be wrong: the sequence end matches TRBJ2-7 better. This CDR3 is 13 amino acids long. Germline V gives CDR1 SEHNR, CDR2 FQNEAQ (reference sequence). CDR3 DNA: TGTGCCAGCACCATGGGGGGGCCCTACGAGCAGTACTTC. It yields the protein CASTMGGPYEQYF.

The chain has TRBV5-1 and TRBJ1-4; no clear D. CDR3 length: 16 amino acids. V shed 4 bases and J shed 3 bases, with 16 bases lying between them. Germline assignment: CDR1 SGHRS and CDR2 YFSETQ. The CDR3 DNA reads TGCGCCAGCAGCGCCGACACCCCCGGGGCTAATGAAAAACTGTTTTTT. Protein product: CASSADTPGANEKLFF. Full variable domain (missing parts from reference TRBV5-1 and TRBJ1-4): KAGVTQTPRYLIKTRGQQVTLSCSPISGHRSVSWYQQTPGQGLQFLFEYFSETQRNKGNFPGRFSGRQFSNSRSEMNVSTLELGDSALYLCASSADTPGANEKLFFGSGTQLSVL.

The V gene is TRBV12-3 or TRBV12-4, the J gene TRBJ1-1, with TRBD1 matching 9 bases. The CDR3 length is 14 residues. V was pared by 5 bases and J by 5 bases, with 6 bases of the junction left unmatched. The CDR3 DNA follows: TGTGCCAGCAGTATGCGACAGGGGGTAACTGAAGCTTTCTTT. Its translation is CASSMRQGVTEAFF.

The V call is TRBV12-3 or TRBV12-4, the J call TRBJ2-4; D is uncertain. The last part of the DNA fits TRBJ2-7 better; the J call may be wrong. The CDR3 runs 14 residues. The CDR3 loop reads CASRSNVFNTEQYF. Written as DNA, the CDR3 is TGTGCCAGCAGGTCCAACGTCTTCAATACCGAGCAGTACTTC.

The chain recombines TRBV20-1 with TRBJ2-5; D is possibly TRBD2 (6 bases). The DNA matches TRBJ2-7 better at its end, which makes the J call doubtful. CDR3 length equals 11 residues. From germline, CDR1 is DFQATT and CDR2 SNEGSKA (reference sequence). In DNA form, the CDR3 reads TGCAGTGCTAGTGGAGGGGACGAGCAGTACTTC. The encoded protein is CSASGGDEQYF.

The rearrangement links TRBV2 to TRBJ2-3, with a weak D call TRBD2 (6 bases). Germline V lookup: CDR1 SNHLY, CDR2 FYNNEI. This CDR3 contains 16 residues. V shed 5 bases and J shed 7 bases, with 22 bases lying between them. CDR3 nucleotides: TGTGCCAGCAGTTTAACCGGGACTGGGGCAGGACATACGCAGTATTTT. Translating it yields CASSLTGTGAGHTQYF.

The chain combines TRBV29-1 with TRBJ2-2, with a possible D match to TRBD2 (5 bases). Trimming took off 1 base at V and 3 bases at J, with 12 bases between the two ends. Germline V gene lookup returns CDR1 SQVTM and CDR2 ANQGSEA. This CDR3 has 15 residues. In DNA form, the CDR3 reads TGCAGCGTTGAAGCGGGGTCCCCTTACACCGGGGAGCTGTTTTTT. This translates into CSVEAGSPYTGELFF.

This clonotype was counted at least ten times. The chain recombines TRBV12-3 or TRBV12-4 with TRBJ2-3, with 7 nucleotides matching TRBD2. The CDR3 totals 15 residues. V dropped 3 bases and J dropped 0; count of bases not matched to a gene: 3. The CDR3 loop is CASSLGRGSTDTQYF. The CDR3 DNA sequence: TGTGCCAGCAGTTTGGGGCGGGGGAGCACAGATACGCAGTATTTT.

This chain links TRBV6-2 or TRBV6-3 with TRBJ2-3; D is ambiguous. This CDR3 is built from 12 residues. Germline V gives CDR1 MNHEY, CDR2 SVGEGT. V was shortened by 4 bases and J by 6 bases, with 8 bases between the two germline ends. The chain's CDR3 is CASSSVTDTQYF. The DNA of the CDR3 is TGTGCCAGCAGTTCTGTCACGGATACGCAGTATTTT.

The rearrangement joins TRBV11-2 to TRBJ2-7; TRBD1 aligns across 8 bases. The CDR3 is 15 amino acids. V lost 4 bases, J lost 1 base, and 6 bases stayed unmatched. CDR1 is SGHAT, CDR2 FQNNGV, per germline. This CDR3 reads CASSSRDRRSYEQYF. The DNA of the CDR3 is TGTGCCAGCAGCTCCCGGGACAGGAGGTCCTACGAGCAGTACTTC.

This rearrangement joins TRBV5-1 to TRBJ1-1; D unclear. The V end lost 0 bases, the J end lost 4 bases, and 13 bases lay between the germline ends. Germline CDR1 reads SGHRS; CDR2 reads YFSETQ. CDR3 length: 15 amino acids. The CDR3 is CASSLGEGAVTEAFF. In DNA, the CDR3 is TGCGCCAGCAGCTTGGGTGAGGGCGCGGTCACTGAAGCTTTCTTT.

The chain links TRBV7-9 to TRBJ1-6, with D possibly being TRBD1 (6 bases). CDR1 is SEHNR and CDR2 is FQNEAQ in the germline V gene (reference sequence). The CDR3 spans 16 residues. V lost 5 bases, J lost 7 bases, and 18 bases lay in between. The CDR3 sequence: CASSLPQGSRNSPLHF. The DNA of the CDR3 is TGTGCCAGCAGCCTTCCTCAGGGGTCGCGAAATTCACCCCTCCACTTT.

The chain recombines TRBV11-1 with TRBJ1-4; possibly TRBD1 for D (5 bases). V was cut by 5 bases and J by 0 bases, with 16 bases left in between. Germline values: CDR1 SGHAT, CDR2 FQDESV (reference sequence). The length of the CDR3 is 17 residues. The chain's CDR3 is CASSVLNPGSTNEKLFF. As DNA, the CDR3 is TGTGCCAGCAGCGTACTCAACCCAGGGTCAACTAATGAAAAACTGTTTTTT.

The rearrangement uses TRBV15 and TRBJ2-5; TRBD2 matches at 13 bases. The CDR3 is 15 residues long. V lost 2 bases and J lost 5; bases outside the gene matches: 2. Germline loops: CDR1 LNHNV, CDR2 YYDKDF (reference sequence). The CDR3 spells CATSRRTSGGETQYF. CDR3 coding DNA: TGTGCCACCAGCAGAAGGACTAGCGGGGGTGAGACCCAGTACTTC. The full variable domain, rest sourced from reference TRBV15 and TRBJ2-5, is DAMVIQNPRYQVTQFGKPVTLSCSQTLNHNVMYWYQQKSSQAPKLLFHYYDKDFNNEADTPDNFQSRRPNTSFCFLDIRSPGLGDTAMYLCATSRRTSGGETQYFGPGTRLLVL.

The chain joins TRBV20-1 to TRBJ1-1; D uncertain. From germline, CDR1 is DFQATT and CDR2 SNEGSKA (reference sequence). The CDR3 totals 12 residues. V gave up 6 bases and J gave up 5 bases, with 13 bases separating them. CDR3 amino acids: CSAPDLGTEAFF. The CDR3 coding sequence is TGCAGTGCCCCGGATTTGGGGACTGAAGCTTTCTTT.

This clonotype showed up many times. V and J are TRBV20-1 and TRBJ2-1, with TRBD1 matching over 10 bases. Trimming took 3 bases from V and 6 from J; bases not matched to a gene: 8. Germline V gene sequence: CDR1 DFQATT, CDR2 SNEGSKA (reference sequence). CDR3 size: 15 residues. In nucleotides, the CDR3 is TGCAGTGCTAGCGCCGGGACAGGGGCTCGCAATGAGCAGTTCTTC. The encoded protein is CSASAGTGARNEQFF.

V and J are TRBV28 and TRBJ2-5, with D possibly being TRBD2 (5 bases). Germline V CDR1 and CDR2: MDHEN, SYDVKM. This CDR3 comprises 13 residues. In nucleotides, the CDR3 is TGTGCGAGCGGTCCAGCGGAAAAAGAGACCCAGTACTTC. Translated, it gives CASGPAEKETQYF.

The chain carries TRBV13 and TRBJ2-3, with D uncertain. The CDR3 totals 14 residues. CDR1 is PRHDT and CDR2 is FYEKMQ in the germline V gene (reference sequence). V lost 5 bases and J 2 bases, leaving 11 bases between the germline ends. The CDR3: CASSPGRVTDTQYF. CDR3 sequence (DNA): TGTGCCAGCAGCCCCGGACGGGTCACAGATACGCAGTATTTT.

The CDR3 here is CASSVSGVNTEAFF. The CDR3 bases are TGTGCCAGCAGCGTATCTGGAGTGAACACTGAAGCTTTCTTT. The gene calls are TRBV7-9 and TRBJ1-1; D is undetermined. Per the germline V gene, CDR1 is SEHNR and CDR2 is FQNEAQ (reference sequence). This CDR3 region has 14 residues. V lost 5 bases and J 0 bases, leaving 10 bases between the germline ends.

This clonotype has a handful of counts. The rearrangement uses TRBV4-2 and TRBJ2-7; D might be TRBD2 (5 bases). The CDR3 contains 13 residues. The germline V and J ends were trimmed by 6 bases and 2 bases, with 11 bases remaining between them. Germline V gene sequence: CDR1 LGHNA, CDR2 YNFKEQ. CDR3 residues: CASRGGSTYEQYF. The CDR3 DNA sequence: TGTGCCAGCAGAGGCGGGTCCACCTACGAGCAGTACTTC.

The CDR3 coding sequence is TGTGCCAGCAGCTTAAATCCGGGGGCCTATGGCTACACCTTC. This sequence encodes CASSLNPGAYGYTF. The V gene is TRBV7-3, the J gene TRBJ1-2; weak D call: TRBD1 (6 bases). The CDR3 sequence is 14 residues long. Germline lookup yields CDR1 SGHTA and CDR2 FQGTGA. V shed 1 base and J shed 4 bases, with 10 bases lying between them.

The chain is built from TRBV5-1 and TRBJ2-3, with TRBD2 identical over 13 bases. Germline values: CDR1 SGHRS, CDR2 YFSETQ. V dropped 7 bases and J dropped 5; count of bases not matched to a gene: 7. There are 15 residues in the CDR3. CDR3: CASRGLAGERDTQYF. CDR3 in DNA: TGCGCCAGCCGCGGACTAGCGGGGGAGAGAGATACGCAGTATTTT.

V gene TRBV12-3 or TRBV12-4 combines with J gene TRBJ2-1, with D unresolved. The CDR3 contains 12 residues. The germline V and J ends were trimmed by 6 bases and 8 bases, with 11 bases remaining between them. The CDR3 loop reads CASRSFSDEQFF. As DNA, the CDR3 is TGTGCCAGCAGATCCTTCAGCGATGAGCAGTTCTTC.

The chain couples TRBV5-1 to TRBJ2-3; possible D gene TRBD1, 6 bases. CDR1 SGHRS and CDR2 YFSETQ come from the germline V gene. Trimming pared 2 bases from V and 1 base from J, leaving 14 bases between. There are 16 residues in the CDR3. As DNA, the CDR3 is TGCGCCAGCAGCTTCTACCGGGACACAGGCACAGATACGCAGTATTTT. Residues: CASSFYRDTGTDTQYF.

This chain joins TRBV5-1 and TRBJ2-7; D tentatively fits TRBD1 or TRBD2 (6 bases each). Gene TRBJ2-5 matches the end of the DNA better, so the J call may be wrong. From germline, CDR1 is SGHRS and CDR2 YFSETQ. CDR3 length equals 17 residues. This CDR3 reads CASSIRGRTSQGETQYF. The CDR3, as DNA: TGCGCCAGCAGCATAAGGGGGAGGACATCTCAAGGGGAGACCCAGTACTTC.

This clonotype is a singleton in its sample. The rearrangement uses TRBV29-1 and TRBJ2-6, with D perhaps TRBD2 (6 bases). The CDR3 has 14 residues. V was cut by 7 bases and J by 2 bases, with 12 bases left in between. CDR1 and CDR2 from the germline V gene are SQVTM and ANQGSEA. The CDR3: CSAGDPPGANVLTF. The CDR3 region has the DNA TGCAGCGCGGGAGATCCCCCTGGGGCCAACGTCCTGACTTTC. The variable domain in full, with the rest retrieved from reference TRBV29-1 and TRBJ2-6, is SAVISQKPSRDICQRGTSLTIQCQVDSQVTMMFWYRQQPGQSLTLIATANQGSEATYESGFVIDKFPISRPNLTFSTLTVSNMSPEDSSIYLCSAGDPPGANVLTFGAGSRLTVL.

The chain uses TRBV9 and TRBJ2-7; TRBD1 aligns across 8 bases. Germline V CDR1 and CDR2: SGDLS, YYNGEE. V lost 4 bases to trimming and J lost 2 bases; unmatched junction nucleotides: 11. The CDR3 extends over 16 amino acids. CDR3 DNA sequence: TGTGCCAGCAGCCCGGTCCCGACAGGGGTTACCTACGAGCAGTACTTC. It translates to CASSPVPTGVTYEQYF.

This clonotype was detected a few times. V usage is TRBV3-1 and J usage is TRBJ2-7; D is perhaps TRBD1 (6 bases). In germline, CDR1 is LGHDT, CDR2 YNNKEL (reference sequence). Trimming stripped 6 bases from V and 2 bases from J, with 11 bases between. The CDR3 contains 13 residues. The CDR3 spells CASRAGTTYEQYF. For the CDR3, the DNA is TGTGCCAGCAGGGCCGGGACAACCTACGAGCAGTACTTC.

The CDR3 bases are TGCGCCAGCAGCTTGGACAGGGCAAAGAACACTGAAGCTTTCTTT. It is translated as CASSLDRAKNTEAFF. The chain carries TRBV5-1 and TRBJ1-1, with D perhaps matching TRBD1 (6 bases). With 0 bases removed from V and 1 base from J, the gap between germline ends came to 10 bases. Germline CDR1 SGHRS, CDR2 YFSETQ. This CDR3 has 15 residues.

This clonotype was seen a single time. The chain recombines TRBV28 with TRBJ2-1; TRBD1 aligns across 8 bases. The junction had 6 bases not matched to a gene; V was cut back by 6 bases and J by 2 bases. From germline, CDR1 is MDHEN and CDR2 SYDVKM. The CDR3 sequence is 15 residues long. CDR3 region: CASSRPRGPYNEQFF. DNA for the CDR3: TGTGCCAGCAGCCGTCCCAGGGGGCCCTACAATGAGCAGTTCTTC.

The chain recombines TRBV7-6 with TRBJ2-7, with D maybe TRBD2 (5 bases). Germline assignment: CDR1 SGHVS and CDR2 FNYEAQ. This CDR3 contains 17 residues. Trimming took 2 bases from V and 4 from J, leaving 21 bases between them. Written as DNA, the CDR3 is TGTGCCAGCAGCTTAACCTCAGGCTGGGCTGAGGGATACGAGCAGTACTTC. The encoded protein is CASSLTSGWAEGYEQYF.

This clonotype was picked up a small number of times. This rearrangement joins TRBV9 to TRBJ1-2; D not certain. Trimming stripped 0 bases from V and 4 bases from J, with 7 bases between. Germline V gene sequence: CDR1 SGDLS, CDR2 YYNGEE. The CDR3 runs 13 residues. The CDR3 bases are TGTGCCAGCAGCGTAGCGGATATCTATGGCTACACCTTC. This encodes CASSVADIYGYTF.